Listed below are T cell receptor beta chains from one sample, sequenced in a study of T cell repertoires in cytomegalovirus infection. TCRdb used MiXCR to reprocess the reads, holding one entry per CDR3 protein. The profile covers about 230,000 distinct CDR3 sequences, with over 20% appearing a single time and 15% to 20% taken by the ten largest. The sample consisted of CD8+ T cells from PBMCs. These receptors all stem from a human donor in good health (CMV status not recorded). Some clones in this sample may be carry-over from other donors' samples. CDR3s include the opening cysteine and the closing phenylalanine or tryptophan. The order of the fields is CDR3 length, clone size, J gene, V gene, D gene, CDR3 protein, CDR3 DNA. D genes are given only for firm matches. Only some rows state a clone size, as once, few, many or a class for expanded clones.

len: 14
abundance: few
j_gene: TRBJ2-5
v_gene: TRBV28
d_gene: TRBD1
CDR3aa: CASSPGQEQETQYF
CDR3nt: TGTGCCAGCAGTCCCGGACAGGAACAAGAGACCCAGTACTTC

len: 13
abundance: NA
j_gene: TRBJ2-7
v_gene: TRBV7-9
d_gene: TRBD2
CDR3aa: CASSSGTSLEQYF
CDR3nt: TGTGCCAGCAGCTCGGGGACTAGTCTCGAGCAGTACTTC

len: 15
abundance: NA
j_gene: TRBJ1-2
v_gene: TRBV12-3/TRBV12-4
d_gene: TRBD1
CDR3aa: CASSFPGQGAYGYTF
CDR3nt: TGTGCCAGCAGTTTTCCGGGACAGGGGGCCTATGGCTACACCTTC

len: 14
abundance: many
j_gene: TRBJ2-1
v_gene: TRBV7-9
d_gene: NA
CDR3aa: CASSSGLGDNEQFF
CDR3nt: TGTGCCAGCAGTTCAGGGTTGGGAGACAATGAGCAGTTCTTC

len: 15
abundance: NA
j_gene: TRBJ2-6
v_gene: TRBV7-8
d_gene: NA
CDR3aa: CASSRGAPGANVLTF
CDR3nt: TGTGCCAGCAGCAGGGGGGCGCCCGGGGCCAACGTCCTGACTTTC

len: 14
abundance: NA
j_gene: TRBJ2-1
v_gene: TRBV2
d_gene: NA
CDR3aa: CASSETRGDNEQFF
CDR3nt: TGTGCCAGCAGTGAAACCCGGGGCGACAATGAGCAGTTCTTC

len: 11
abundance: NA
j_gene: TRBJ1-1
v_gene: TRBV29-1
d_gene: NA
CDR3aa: CSVPRDTGAFF
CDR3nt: TGCAGCGTACCCCGGGACACGGGTGCTTTCTTT

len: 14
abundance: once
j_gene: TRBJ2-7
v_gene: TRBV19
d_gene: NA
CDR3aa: CASSITSDNYEQYF
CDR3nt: TGTGCCAGTAGTATAACCAGTGACAACTACGAGCAGTACTTC

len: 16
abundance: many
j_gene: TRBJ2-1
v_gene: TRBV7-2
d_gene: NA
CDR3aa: CASSVYGGGSYNEQFF
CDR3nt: TGTGCCAGCAGCGTGTATGGGGGCGGGTCCTACAATGAGCAGTTCTTC

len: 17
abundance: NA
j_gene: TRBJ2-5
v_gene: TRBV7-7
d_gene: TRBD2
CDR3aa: CASSLRWVSGGAETQYF
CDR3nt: TGTGCCAGCAGCCTCCGGTGGGTTAGCGGGGGCGCAGAGACCCAGTACTTC

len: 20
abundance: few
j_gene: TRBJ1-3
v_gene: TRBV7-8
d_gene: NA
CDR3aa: CASSLENRVQRSGSGNTIYF
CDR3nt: TGTGCCAGCAGCTTAGAGAACAGGGTGCAAAGAAGCGGCTCTGGAAACACCATATATTTT

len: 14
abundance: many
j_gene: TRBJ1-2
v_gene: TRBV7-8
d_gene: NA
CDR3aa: CASSSTGSNYGYTF
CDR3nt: TGTGCCAGCAGCTCAACAGGGTCCAACTATGGCTACACCTTC

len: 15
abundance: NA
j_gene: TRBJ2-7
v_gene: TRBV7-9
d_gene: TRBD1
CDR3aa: CATGKNDRGSYEQYF
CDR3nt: TGTGCCACAGGGAAAAACGACAGGGGGTCCTACGAGCAGTACTTC

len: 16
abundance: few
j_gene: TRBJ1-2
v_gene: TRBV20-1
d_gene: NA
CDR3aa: CSASHQTEDLYYGYTF
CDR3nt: TGCAGTGCTTCACACCAGACTGAAGACCTGTACTATGGCTACACCTTC

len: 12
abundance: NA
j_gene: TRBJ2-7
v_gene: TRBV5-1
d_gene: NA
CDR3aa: CASSLRGFEQYF
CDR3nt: TGCGCCAGCAGCTTGCGGGGGTTCGAGCAGTACTTC

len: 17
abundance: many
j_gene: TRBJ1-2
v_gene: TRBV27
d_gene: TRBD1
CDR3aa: CASSDGTGEGVNYGYTF
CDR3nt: TGTGCCAGCAGCGACGGGACAGGGGAGGGAGTGAACTATGGCTACACCTTC

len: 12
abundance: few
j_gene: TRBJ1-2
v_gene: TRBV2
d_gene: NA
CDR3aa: CASPGTTDGYTF
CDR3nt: TGTGCCAGCCCCGGGACGACGGATGGCTACACCTTC

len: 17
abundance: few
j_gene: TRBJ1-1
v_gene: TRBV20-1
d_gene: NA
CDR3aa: CSADPGRVIPLGTEAFF
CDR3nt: TGCAGTGCTGACCCGGGGAGGGTTATCCCTTTGGGCACTGAAGCTTTCTTT

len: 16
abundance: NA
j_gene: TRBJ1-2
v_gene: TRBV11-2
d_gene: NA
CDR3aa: CASSLVGTGTGVGYTF
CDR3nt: TGTGCCAGCAGCTTAGTTGGCACCGGCACAGGAGTTGGCTACACCTTC

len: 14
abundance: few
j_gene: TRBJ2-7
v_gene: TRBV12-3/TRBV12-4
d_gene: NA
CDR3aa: CASSFLGPGYEQYF
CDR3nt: TGTGCCAGCAGTTTCCTGGGACCGGGCTACGAGCAGTACTTC

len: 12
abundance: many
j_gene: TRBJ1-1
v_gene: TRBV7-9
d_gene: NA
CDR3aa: CASSRALNEAFF
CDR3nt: TGTGCCAGCAGCCGGGCCCTCAATGAAGCTTTCTTT

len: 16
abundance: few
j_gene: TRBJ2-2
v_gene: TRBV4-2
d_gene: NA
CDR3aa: CASSQDGVRRAGELFF
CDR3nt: TGTGCCAGCAGCCAAGATGGGGTGCGGAGGGCCGGGGAGCTGTTTTTT

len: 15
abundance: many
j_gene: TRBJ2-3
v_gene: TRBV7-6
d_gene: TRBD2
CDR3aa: CASSLGGGASDTQYF
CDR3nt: TGTGCCAGCAGCTTAGGCGGGGGGGCCTCAGATACGCAGTATTTT

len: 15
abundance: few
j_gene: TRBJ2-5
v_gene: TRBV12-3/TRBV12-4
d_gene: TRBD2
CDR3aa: CASSSSGGAAETQYF
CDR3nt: TGTGCCAGCAGCTCTAGCGGGGGGGCCGCAGAGACCCAGTACTTC

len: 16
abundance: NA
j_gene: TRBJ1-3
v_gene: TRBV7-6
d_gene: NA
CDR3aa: CASRAEGRPSGNTIYF
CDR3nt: TGTGCCAGCCGAGCTGAAGGGAGGCCTTCTGGAAACACCATATATTTT

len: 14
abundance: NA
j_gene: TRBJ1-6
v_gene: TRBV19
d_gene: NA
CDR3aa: CASTPTGYNSPLHF
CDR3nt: TGTGCCAGTACCCCGACAGGATATAATTCACCCCTCCACTTT

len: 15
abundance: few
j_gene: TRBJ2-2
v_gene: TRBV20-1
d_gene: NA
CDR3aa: CSARDWQVNTGELFF
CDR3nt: TGCAGTGCTAGAGATTGGCAGGTGAACACCGGGGAGCTGTTTTTT